This TCR beta chain comes out of a study of early T cells in non-severe SARS-CoV-2 infection. One entry per CDR3 protein, called by TCRdb with MiXCR from the 5' RACE reads. This sample has around 70,000 distinct CDR3 sequences, with more than 9% found just once. This clonotype occurred a few times. V lost 2 bases and J lost 3, with 9 bases in between. The CDR3 is made up of 13 amino acids. Germline-derived CDR1 and CDR2 are SGHNT and YYREEE (reference sequence). The specimen sequenced was whole blood. The sequence came from an adult who was a healthcare worker with PCR-confirmed SARS-CoV-2 infection or an uninfected control (not recorded which). V gene TRBV5-4 combines with J gene TRBJ2-7, with D tentatively TRBD2 (5 bases). CDR3 DNA sequence: TGTGCCAGCAGCTTCGGACTGGACTACGAGCAGTACTTC. Residues: CASSFGLDYEQYF.